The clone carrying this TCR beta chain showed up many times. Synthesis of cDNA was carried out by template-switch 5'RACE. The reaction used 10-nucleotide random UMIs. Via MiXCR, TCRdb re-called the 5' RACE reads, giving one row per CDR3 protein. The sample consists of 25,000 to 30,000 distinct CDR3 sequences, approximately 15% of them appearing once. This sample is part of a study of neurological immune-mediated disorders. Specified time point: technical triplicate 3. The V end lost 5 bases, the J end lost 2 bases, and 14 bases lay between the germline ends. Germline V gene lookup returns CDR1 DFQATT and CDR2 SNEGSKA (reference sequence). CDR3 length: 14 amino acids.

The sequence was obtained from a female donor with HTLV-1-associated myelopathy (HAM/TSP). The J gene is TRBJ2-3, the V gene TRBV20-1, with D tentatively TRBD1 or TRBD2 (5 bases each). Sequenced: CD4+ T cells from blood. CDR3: CSAREGLHTDTQYF. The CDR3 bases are TGCAGTGCTCGCGAGGGGCTCCACACAGATACGCAGTATTTT.